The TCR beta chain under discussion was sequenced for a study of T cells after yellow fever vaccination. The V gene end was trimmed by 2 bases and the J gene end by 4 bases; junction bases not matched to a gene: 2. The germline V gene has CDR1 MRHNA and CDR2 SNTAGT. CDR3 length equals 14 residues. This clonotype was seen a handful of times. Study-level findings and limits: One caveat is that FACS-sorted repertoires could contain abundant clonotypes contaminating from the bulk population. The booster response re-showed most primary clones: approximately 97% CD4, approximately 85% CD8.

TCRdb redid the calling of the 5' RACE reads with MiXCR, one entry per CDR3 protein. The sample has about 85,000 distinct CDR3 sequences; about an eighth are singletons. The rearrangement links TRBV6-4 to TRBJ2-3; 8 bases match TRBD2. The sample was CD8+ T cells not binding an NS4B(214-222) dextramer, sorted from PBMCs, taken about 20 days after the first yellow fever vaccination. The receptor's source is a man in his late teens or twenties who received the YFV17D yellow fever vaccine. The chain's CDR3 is CASSDAGGADTQYF. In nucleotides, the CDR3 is TGTGCCAGCAGTGACGCCGGGGGGGCAGATACGCAGTATTTT.